The present T cell receptor (beta chain) was sequenced within a study of CD8+CD57+ T cells in acquired aplastic anemia. Study outcomes and limitations: The number of CD8+ CDR3 sequences shared by patients and controls was approximately 30.

Genomic DNA provided the template from which TCR beta VDJ and CDR3 profiles were obtained. TCRdb fed the reads into MiXCR, producing one record per CDR3 protein. There are about 68,000 distinct CDR3 sequences in the sample; approximately 54% occur only once, and approximately 8.3% lies in the top ten. The sample holds a few counts of this clonotype. The target antigen is unknown. This TCR came from a human donor in good health, serving as a control. The sample taken for sequencing was sorted CD4+, CD8+, or CD8+CD57+ T cells (not recorded which) from PBMCs.

Written as DNA, the CDR3 is TGTGCCACCCGGGTTGGGCGGGGGTACCAAGAGACCCAGTACTTC. This codes for CATRVGRGYQETQYF. This chain uses TRBV19 with TRBJ2-5; 7 nucleotides align to TRBD2. The trim removed 10 bases at V and 0 bases at J, leaving 11 bases unmatched. Germline V gene sequence: CDR1 LNHDA, CDR2 SQIVND (reference sequence). The CDR3 covers 15 residues.